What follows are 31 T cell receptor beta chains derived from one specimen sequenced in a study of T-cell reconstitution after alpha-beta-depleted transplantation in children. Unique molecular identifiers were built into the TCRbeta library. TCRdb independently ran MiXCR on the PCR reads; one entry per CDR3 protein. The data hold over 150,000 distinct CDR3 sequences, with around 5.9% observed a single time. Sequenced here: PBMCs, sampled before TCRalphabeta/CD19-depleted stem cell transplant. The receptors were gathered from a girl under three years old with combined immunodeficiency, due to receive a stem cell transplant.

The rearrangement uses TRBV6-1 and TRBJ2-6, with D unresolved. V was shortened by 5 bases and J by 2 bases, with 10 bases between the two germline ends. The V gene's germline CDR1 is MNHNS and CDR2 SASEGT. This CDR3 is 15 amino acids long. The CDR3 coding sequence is TGTGCCAGCAGTCTCCCCCGTGCTGGGGCCAACGTCCTGACTTTC. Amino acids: CASSLPRAGANVLTF.

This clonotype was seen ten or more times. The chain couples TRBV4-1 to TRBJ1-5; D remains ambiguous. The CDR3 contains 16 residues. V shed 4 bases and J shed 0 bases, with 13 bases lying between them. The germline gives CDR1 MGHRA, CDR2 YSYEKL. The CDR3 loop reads CASSRKGDGSNQPQHF. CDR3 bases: TGCGCCAGCAGCCGAAAAGGAGACGGTAGCAATCAGCCCCAGCATTTT.

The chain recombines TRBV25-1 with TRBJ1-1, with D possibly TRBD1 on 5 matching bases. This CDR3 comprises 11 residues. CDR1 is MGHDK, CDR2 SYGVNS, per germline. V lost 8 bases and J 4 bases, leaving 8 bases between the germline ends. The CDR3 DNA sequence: TGTGCCAGCGGGAGGGGCACTGAAGCTTTCTTT. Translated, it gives CASGRGTEAFF. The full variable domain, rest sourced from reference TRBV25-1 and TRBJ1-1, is EADIYQTPRYLVIGTGKKITLECSQTMGHDKMYWYQQDPGMELHLIHYSYGVNSTEKGDLSSESTVSRIRTEHFPLTLESARPSHTSQYLCASGRGTEAFFGQGTRLTVV.

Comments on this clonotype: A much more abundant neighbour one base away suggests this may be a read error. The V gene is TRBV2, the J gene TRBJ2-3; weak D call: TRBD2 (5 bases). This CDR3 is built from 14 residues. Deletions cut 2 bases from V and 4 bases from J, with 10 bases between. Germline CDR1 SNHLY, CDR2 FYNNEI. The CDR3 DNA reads TGTGCCAGCAGTGAATTCTCCGGGGCAGATACGCAGTATTTT. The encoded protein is CASSEFSGADTQYF.

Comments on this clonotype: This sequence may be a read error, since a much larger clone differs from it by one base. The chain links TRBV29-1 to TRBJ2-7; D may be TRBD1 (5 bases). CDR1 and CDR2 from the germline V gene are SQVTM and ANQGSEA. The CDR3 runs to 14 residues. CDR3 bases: TGCAGCGTACCCGAGAGTGGGGCCTCCTACGAGGAGTACTTC. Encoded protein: CSVPESGASYEEYF.

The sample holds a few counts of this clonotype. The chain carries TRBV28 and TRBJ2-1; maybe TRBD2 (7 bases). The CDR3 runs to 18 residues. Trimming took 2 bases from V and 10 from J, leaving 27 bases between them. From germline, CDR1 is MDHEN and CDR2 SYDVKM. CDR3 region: CASSLGRGGSGDSWEQFF. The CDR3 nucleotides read TGTGCCAGCAGTTTAGGGAGGGGGGGCTCAGGGGACTCATGGGAGCAGTTCTTC.

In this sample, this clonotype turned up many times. The CDR3 DNA is TGTGCCAGCAGTTTAGAACTAGCGGGCTACGAGCAGTACTTC. Protein sequence: CASSLELAGYEQYF. V gene TRBV12-3 or TRBV12-4 combines with J gene TRBJ2-7; 9 nucleotides line up with TRBD2. Unmatched junction bases numbered 1, after V lost 1 base and J lost 3 bases. The CDR3 extends over 14 amino acids.

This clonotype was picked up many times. CDR3 in DNA: TGTGCCAGCAGCACACTCGACAGCTTGAGCACAGATACGCAGTATTTT. Translation gives CASSTLDSLSTDTQYF. This rearrangement joins TRBV6-2 or TRBV6-3 to TRBJ2-3; tentative D call: TRBD1 (5 bases). CDR1 and CDR2 from the germline V gene are MNHEY and SVGEGT. The CDR3 totals 16 residues. V was cut by 6 bases and J by 0 bases, with 16 bases left in between.

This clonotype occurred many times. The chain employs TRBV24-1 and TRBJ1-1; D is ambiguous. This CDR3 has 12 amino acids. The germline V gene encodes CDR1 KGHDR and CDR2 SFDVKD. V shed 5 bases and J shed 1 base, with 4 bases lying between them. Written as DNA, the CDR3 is TGTGCCACCAGTGGGGAGAACACTGAAGCTTTCTTT. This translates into CATSGENTEAFF.

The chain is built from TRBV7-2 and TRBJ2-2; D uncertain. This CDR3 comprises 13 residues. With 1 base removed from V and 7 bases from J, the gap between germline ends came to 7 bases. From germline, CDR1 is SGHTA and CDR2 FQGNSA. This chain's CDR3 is CASSLVDGGELFF. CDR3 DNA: TGTGCCAGCAGCTTAGTCGATGGCGGGGAGCTGTTTTTT.

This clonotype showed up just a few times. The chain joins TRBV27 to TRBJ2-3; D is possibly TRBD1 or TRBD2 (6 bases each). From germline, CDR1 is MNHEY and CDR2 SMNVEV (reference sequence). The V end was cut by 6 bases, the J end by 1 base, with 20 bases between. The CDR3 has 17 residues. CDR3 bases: TGTGCCAGCAGCCCCGGGGGCCAAAGTTCGGGCACAGATACGCAGTATTTT. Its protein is CASSPGGQSSGTDTQYF.

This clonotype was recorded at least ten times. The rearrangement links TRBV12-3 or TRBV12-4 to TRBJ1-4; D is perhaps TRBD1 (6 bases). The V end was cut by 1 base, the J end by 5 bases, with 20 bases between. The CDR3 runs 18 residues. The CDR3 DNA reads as TGTGCCAGCAGTTTAGTGGCAGCCAGAGAGGGGGTGAATGAAAAACTGTTTTTT. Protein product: CASSLVAAREGVNEKLFF.

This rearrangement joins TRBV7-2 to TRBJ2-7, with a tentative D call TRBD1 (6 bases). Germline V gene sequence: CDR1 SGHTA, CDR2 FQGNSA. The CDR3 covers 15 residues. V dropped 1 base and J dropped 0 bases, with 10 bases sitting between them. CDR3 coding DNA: TGTGCCAGCAGCTTAGTAGGACAGAGCTCCTACGAGCAGTACTTC. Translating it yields CASSLVGQSSYEQYF.

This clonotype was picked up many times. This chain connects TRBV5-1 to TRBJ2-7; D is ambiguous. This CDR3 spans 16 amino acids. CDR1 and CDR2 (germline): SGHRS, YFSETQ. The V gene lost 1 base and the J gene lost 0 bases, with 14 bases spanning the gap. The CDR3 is CASSLNLRIYSYEQYF. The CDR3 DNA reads TGCGCCAGCAGCTTGAACCTAAGGATCTACTCCTACGAGCAGTACTTC.

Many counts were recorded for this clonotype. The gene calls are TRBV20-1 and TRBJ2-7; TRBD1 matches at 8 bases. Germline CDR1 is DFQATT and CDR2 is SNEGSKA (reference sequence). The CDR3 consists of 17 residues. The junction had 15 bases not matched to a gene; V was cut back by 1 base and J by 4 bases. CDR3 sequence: CSARGRQSQGGVYEQYF. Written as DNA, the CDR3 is TGCAGTGCTAGAGGAAGACAATCACAGGGGGGCGTGTACGAGCAGTACTTC.

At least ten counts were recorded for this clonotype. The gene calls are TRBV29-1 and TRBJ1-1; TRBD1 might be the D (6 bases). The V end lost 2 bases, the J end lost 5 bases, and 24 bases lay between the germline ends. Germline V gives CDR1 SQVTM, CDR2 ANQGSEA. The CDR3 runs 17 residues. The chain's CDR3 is CSVETIVYRAQRTEAFF. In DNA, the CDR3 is TGCAGCGTTGAAACCATCGTCTACAGGGCCCAGAGGACTGAAGCTTTCTTT.

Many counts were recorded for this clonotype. In DNA, the CDR3 is TGCGCCAGCAGCTTGGACGCGGACAGGGACTACAATGAGCAGTTCTTC. It specifies CASSLDADRDYNEQFF. The rearrangement joins TRBV5-1 to TRBJ2-1; TRBD1 matches at 8 bases. V dropped 0 bases and J dropped 3; count of bases not matched to a gene: 5. The CDR3 has 16 amino acids. Germline V CDR1 and CDR2: SGHRS, YFSETQ.

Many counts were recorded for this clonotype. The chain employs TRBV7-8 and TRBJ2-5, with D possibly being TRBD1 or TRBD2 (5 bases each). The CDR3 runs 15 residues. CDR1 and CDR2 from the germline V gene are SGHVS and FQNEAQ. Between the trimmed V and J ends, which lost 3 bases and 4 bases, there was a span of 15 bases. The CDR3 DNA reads TGTGCCAGCAGCTTCGGGGCAGGAGGATTAGAGACCCAGTACTTC. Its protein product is CASSFGAGGLETQYF.

CDR3: CASSPSGQPNTGELFF. CDR3 bases: TGTGCCAGCTCACCATCGGGACAGCCGAACACCGGGGAGCTGTTTTTT. The chain employs TRBV18 and TRBJ2-2; 7 bases are a match to TRBD1. Germline CDR1 KGHSH, CDR2 LQKENI. The CDR3 has 16 amino acids. V was clipped by 2 bases and J by 0 bases; unmatched bases: 3.

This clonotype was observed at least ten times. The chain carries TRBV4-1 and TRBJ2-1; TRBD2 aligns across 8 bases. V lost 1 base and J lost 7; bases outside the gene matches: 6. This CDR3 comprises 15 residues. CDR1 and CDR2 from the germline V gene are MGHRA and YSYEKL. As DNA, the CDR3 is TGCGCCAGCAGCCAAGGGGGGCTAGCGGGTAATGAGCAGTTCTTC. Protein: CASSQGGLAGNEQFF.

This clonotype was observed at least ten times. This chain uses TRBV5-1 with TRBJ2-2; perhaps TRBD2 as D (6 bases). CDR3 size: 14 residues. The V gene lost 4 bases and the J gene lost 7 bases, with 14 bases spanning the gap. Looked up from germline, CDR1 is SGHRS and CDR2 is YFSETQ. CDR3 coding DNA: TGCGCCAGCAGCCGGGGACTTGATGGCGGGGAGCTGTTTTTT. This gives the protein CASSRGLDGGELFF.

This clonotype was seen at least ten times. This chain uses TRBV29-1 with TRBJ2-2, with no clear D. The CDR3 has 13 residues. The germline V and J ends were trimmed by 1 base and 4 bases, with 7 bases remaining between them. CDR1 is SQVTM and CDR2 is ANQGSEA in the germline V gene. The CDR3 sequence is CSVEAVLTGELFF. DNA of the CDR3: TGCAGCGTTGAAGCGGTTCTCACCGGGGAGCTGTTTTTT.

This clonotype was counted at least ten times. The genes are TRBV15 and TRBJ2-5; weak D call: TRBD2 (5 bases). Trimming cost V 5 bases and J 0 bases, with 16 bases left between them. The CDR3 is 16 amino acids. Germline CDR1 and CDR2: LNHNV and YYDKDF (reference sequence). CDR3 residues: CATSAKRLLNQETQYF. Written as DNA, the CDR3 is TGTGCCACCAGCGCAAAGCGGCTGTTGAACCAAGAGACCCAGTACTTC. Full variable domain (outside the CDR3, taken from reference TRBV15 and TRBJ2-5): DAMVIQNPRYQVTQFGKPVTLSCSQTLNHNVMYWYQQKSSQAPKLLFHYYDKDFNNEADTPDNFQSRRPNTSFCFLDIRSPGLGDTAMYLCATSAKRLLNQETQYFGPGTRLLVL.

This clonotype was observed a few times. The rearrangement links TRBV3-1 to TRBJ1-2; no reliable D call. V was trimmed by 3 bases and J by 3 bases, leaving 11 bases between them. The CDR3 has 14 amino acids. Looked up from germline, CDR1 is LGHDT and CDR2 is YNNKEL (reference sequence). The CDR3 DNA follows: TGTGCCAGCAGCCAGGTATTACGGGACTATGGCTACACCTTC. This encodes CASSQVLRDYGYTF.

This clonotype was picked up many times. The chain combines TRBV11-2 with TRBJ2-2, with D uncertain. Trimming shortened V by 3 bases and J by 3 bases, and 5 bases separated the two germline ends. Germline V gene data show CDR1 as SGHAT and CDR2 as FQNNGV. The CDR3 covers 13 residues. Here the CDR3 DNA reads TGTGCCAGCAGCTTCGACCACACCGGGGAGCTGTTTTTT. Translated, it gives CASSFDHTGELFF.

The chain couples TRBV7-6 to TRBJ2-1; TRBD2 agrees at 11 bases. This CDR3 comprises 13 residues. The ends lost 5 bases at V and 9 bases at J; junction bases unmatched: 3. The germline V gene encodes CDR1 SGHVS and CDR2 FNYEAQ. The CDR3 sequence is CASSTSGSFEQFF. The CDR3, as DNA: TGTGCCAGCAGCACTAGCGGGAGTTTTGAGCAGTTCTTC. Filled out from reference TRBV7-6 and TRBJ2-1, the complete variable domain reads GAGVSQSPRYKVTKRGQDVALRCDPISGHVSLYWYRQALGQGPEFLTYFNYEAQQDKSGLPNDRFSAERPEGSISTLTIQRTEQRDSAMYRCASSTSGSFEQFFGPGTRLTVL.

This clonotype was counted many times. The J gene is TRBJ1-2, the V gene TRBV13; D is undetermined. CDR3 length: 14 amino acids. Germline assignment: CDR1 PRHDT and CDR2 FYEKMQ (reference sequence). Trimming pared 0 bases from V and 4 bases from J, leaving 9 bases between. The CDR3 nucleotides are TGTGCCAGCAGCTTAGGCCGTGAGGGCTATGGCTACACCTTC. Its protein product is CASSLGREGYGYTF.

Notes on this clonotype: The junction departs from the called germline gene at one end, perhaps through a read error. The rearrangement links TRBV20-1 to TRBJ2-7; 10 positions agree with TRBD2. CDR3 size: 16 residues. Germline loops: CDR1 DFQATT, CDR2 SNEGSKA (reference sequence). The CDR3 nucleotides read TGCTGTGCTAGAGGAACCGGGACTAGCGTTTCCTACGAGCAGTACTTC. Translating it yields CCARGTGTSVSYEQYF.

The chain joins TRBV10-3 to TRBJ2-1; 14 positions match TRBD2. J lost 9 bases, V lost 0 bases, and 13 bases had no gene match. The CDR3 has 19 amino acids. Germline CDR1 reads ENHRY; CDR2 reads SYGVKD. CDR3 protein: CAISESFRTSGGTDGEQFF. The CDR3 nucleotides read TGTGCCATCAGTGAGTCGTTCCGGACTAGCGGGGGGACCGACGGTGAGCAGTTCTTC.

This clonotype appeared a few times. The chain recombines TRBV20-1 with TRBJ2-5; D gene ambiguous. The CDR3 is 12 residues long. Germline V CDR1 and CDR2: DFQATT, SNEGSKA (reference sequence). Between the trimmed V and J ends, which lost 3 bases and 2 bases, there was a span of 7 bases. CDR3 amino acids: CSARKGQETQYF. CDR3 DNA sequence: TGCAGTGCTAGGAAGGGTCAAGAGACCCAGTACTTC.

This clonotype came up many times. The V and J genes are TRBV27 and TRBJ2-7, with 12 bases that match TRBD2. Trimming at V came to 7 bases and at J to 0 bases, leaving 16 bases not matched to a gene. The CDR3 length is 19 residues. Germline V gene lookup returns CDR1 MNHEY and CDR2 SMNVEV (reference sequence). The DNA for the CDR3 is TGTGCCAGCACCCCAACACTAGCGGGGGGCCTCCGAAGCTCCTACGAGCAGTACTTC. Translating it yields CASTPTLAGGLRSSYEQYF.